Listed here is a single T cell receptor (beta chain). The CDR3 sequence is 12 residues long. Germline CDR1 MNHEY, CDR2 SVGAGI. J gave up 3 bases and V 11 bases, and 5 bases lay outside the gene matches. The data belong to a study of early T cells in non-severe SARS-CoV-2 infection. The TCR library protocol attached unique molecular identifiers to the individual cDNA molecules. TCRdb re-called the 5' RACE reads through MiXCR, storing one row per CDR3 protein. The sample shows fewer than 55,000 distinct CDR3 sequences, about 4% of them seen only once. Sequenced: whole blood. This clonotype was sampled from an adult who was a healthcare worker with PCR-confirmed SARS-CoV-2 infection or an uninfected control (not recorded which). The gene calls are TRBV6-5 and TRBJ2-7, with 9 bases fitting TRBD1. CDR3 protein: CAAGQGNYEQYF. The CDR3, as DNA: TGTGCCGCCGGACAGGGGAACTACGAGCAGTACTTC.